The clone carrying this T cell receptor beta chain appeared a few times. Its target is unknown. These data originate in a study of T cell responses to AZD1222 COVID-19 vaccine. Whole-study findings and limits: After the peak T cell response, and only then, were repertoires sampled. With two AZD1222 doses given, Spike-specific TCR breadth and depth both rose.

The germline CDR1 and CDR2 sequences are LNHDA and SQIVND (reference sequence). Between the trimmed V and J ends, which lost 7 bases and 7 bases, there was a span of 16 bases. The CDR3 length is 13 residues. The method was immunoSEQ multiplex PCR; TCRdb's version includes in-frame clones alone and lacks a portion of them. Seen here are about 100,000 clones, around 85% observed once, and the top ten hold 6.3%. The specimen comprised peripheral blood, sampled on day 0 of AZD1222 vaccination. The gene calls are TRBV19 and TRBJ1-2; D unclear. The source of this sequence is an adult in good health. The CDR3: CASISWDLGGYTF. CDR3 DNA: TGTGCCAGTATTAGCTGGGATCTCGGTGGCTACACCTTC.